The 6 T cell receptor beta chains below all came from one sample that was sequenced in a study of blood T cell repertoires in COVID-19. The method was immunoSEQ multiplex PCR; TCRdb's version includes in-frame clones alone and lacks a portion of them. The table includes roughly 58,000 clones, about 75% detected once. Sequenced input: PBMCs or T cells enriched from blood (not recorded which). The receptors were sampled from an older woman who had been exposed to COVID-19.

CDR3: CASSLTGDEAFF. In DNA, the CDR3 is TGTGCCAGCAGCTTAACAGGAGATGAAGCTTTCTTT. V is TRBV7-9 and J is TRBJ1-1; possible D gene TRBD1, 5 bases. The length of the CDR3 is 12 residues. The V end lost 2 bases, the J end lost 7 bases, and 8 bases lay between the germline ends. Looked up from germline, CDR1 is SEHNR and CDR2 is FQNEAQ (reference sequence).

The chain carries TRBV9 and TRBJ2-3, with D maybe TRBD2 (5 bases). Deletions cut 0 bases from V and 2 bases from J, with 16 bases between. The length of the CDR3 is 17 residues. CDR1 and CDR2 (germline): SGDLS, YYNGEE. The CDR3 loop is CASSVVALGEATDTQYF. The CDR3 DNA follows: TGTGCCAGCAGCGTAGTGGCGCTCGGGGAAGCCACAGATACGCAGTATTTT.

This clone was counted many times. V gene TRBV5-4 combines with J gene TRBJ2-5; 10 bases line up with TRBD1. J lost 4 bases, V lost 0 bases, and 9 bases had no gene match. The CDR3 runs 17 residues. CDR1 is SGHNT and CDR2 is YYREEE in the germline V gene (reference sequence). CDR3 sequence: CASSLGGTGTGVETQYF. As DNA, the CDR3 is TGTGCCAGCAGCTTGGGAGGGACCGGGACAGGGGTAGAGACCCAGTACTTC.

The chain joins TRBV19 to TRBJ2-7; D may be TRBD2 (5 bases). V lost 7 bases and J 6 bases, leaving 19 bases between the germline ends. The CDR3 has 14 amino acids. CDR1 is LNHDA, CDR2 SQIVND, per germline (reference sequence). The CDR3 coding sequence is TGTGCCAGTAACGGCGCGCCTAGCTTTGGCGAGCAGTACTTC. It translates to CASNGAPSFGEQYF.

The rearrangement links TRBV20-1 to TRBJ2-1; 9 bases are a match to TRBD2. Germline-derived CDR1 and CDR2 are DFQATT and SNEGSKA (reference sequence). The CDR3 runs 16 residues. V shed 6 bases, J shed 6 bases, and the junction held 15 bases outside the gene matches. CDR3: CSASRVSGGLPNEQFF. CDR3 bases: TGCAGTGCAAGTCGGGTTAGCGGGGGCCTACCCAATGAGCAGTTCTTC.

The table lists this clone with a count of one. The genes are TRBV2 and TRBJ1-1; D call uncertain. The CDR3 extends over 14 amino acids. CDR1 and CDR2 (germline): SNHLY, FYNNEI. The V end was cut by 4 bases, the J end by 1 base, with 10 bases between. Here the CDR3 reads CASSGFRSNTEAFF. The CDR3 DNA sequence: TGTGCCAGCAGTGGGTTCAGGTCGAACACTGAAGCTTTCTTT.